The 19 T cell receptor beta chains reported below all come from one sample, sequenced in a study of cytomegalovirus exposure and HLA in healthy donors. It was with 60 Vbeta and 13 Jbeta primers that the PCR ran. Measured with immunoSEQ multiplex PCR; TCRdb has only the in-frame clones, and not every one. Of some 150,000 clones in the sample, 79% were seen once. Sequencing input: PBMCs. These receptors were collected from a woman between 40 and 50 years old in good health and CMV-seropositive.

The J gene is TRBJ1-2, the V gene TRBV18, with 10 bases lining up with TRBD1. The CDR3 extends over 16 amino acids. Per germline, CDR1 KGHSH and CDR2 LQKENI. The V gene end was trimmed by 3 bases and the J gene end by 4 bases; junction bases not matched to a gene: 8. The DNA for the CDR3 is TGTGCCAGCTCACCCACCGGGACAGGGGTGACCTATGGCTACACCTTC. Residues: CASSPTGTGVTYGYTF.

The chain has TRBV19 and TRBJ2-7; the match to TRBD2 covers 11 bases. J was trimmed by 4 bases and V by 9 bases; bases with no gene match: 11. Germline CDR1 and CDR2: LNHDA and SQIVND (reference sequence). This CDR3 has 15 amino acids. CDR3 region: CASRSGGTSGYEQYF. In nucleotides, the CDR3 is TGTGCCAGCCGCAGCGGAGGGACTAGCGGTTACGAGCAGTACTTC.

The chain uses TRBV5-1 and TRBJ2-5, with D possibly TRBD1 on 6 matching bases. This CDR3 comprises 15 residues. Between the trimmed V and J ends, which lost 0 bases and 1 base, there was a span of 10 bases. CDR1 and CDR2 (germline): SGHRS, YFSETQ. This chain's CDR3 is CASSLGQEIQETQYF. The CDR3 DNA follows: TGCGCCAGCAGCTTGGGACAGGAGATCCAAGAGACCCAGTACTTC.

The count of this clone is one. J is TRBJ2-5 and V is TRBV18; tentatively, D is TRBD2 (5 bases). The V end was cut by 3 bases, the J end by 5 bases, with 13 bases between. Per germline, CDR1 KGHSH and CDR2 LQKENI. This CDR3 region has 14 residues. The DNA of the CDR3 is TGTGCCAGCTCACCCCCACCTACGGGGGAGACCCAGTACTTC. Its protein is CASSPPPTGETQYF. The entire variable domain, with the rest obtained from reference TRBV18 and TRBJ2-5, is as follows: NAGVMQNPRHLVRRRGQEARLRCSPMKGHSHVYWYRQLPEEGLKFMVYLQKENIIDESGMPKERFSAEFPKEGPSILRIQQVVRGDSAAYFCASSPPPTGETQYFGPGTRLLVL.

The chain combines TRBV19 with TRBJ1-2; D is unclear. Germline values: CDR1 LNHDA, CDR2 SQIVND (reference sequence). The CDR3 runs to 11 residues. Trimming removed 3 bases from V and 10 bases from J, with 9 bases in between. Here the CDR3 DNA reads TGTGCCAGTAGTATCGGGGTGACCTACACCTTC. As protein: CASSIGVTYTF. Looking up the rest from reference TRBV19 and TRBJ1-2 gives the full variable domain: DGGITQSPKYLFRKEGQNVTLSCEQNLNHDAMYWYRQDPGQGLRLIYYSQIVNDFQKGDIAEGYSVSREKKESFPLTVTSAQKNPTAFYLCASSIGVTYTFGSGTRLTVV.

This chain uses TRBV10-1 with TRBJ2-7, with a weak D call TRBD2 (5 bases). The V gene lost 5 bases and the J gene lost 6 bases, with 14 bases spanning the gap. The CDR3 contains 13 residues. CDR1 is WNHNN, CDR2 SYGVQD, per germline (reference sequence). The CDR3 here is CASSRGVGAEQYF. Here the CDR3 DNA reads TGCGCCAGCAGTCGGGGAGTAGGAGCCGAGCAGTACTTC.

The CDR3 DNA reads as TGTGCCAGCAGTCATCTACAGGGGGCCGGGGAGCTGTTTTTT. Amino acid sequence: CASSHLQGAGELFF. The chain carries TRBV28 and TRBJ2-2; TRBD1 matches 8 bases. Germline V gene lookup returns CDR1 MDHEN and CDR2 SYDVKM. J gave up 6 bases and V 5 bases, and 5 bases lay outside the gene matches. The CDR3 extends over 14 amino acids.

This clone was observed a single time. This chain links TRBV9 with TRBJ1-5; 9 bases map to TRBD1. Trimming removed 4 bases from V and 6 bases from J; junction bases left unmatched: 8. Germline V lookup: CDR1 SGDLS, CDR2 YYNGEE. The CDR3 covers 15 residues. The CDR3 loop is CASSTGQGRGQPQHF. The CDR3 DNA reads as TGTGCCAGCAGCACGGGACAGGGAAGAGGTCAGCCCCAGCATTTT.

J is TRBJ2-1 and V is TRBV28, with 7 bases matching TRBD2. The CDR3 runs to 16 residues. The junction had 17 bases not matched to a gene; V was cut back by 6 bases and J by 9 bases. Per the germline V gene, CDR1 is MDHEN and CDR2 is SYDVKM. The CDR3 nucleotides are TGTGCCAGCAGCCCAGCCGTATACGGACTAGAGGTTGAGCAGTTCTTC. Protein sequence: CASSPAVYGLEVEQFF.

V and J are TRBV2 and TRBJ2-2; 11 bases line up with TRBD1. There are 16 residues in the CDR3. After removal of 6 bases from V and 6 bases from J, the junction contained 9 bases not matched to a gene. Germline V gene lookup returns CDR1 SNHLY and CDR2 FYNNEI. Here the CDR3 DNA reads TGTGCCAGCAGCGCCGGGACAGGGGGATGGGCCGGGGAGCTGTTTTTT. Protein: CASSAGTGGWAGELFF.

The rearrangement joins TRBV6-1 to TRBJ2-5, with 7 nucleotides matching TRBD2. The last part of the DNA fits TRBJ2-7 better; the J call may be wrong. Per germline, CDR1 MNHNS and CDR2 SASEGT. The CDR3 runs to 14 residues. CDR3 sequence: CASSARLAGGEQYF. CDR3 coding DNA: TGTGCCAGCAGTGCCAGACTAGCCGGCGGCGAGCAGTACTTC.

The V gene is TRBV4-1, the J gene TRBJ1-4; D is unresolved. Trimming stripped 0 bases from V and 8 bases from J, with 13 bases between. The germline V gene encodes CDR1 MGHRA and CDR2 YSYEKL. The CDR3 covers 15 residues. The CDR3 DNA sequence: TGCGCCAGCAGCCAAGATGGAGGGAGTTACGAAAAACTGTTTTTT. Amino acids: CASSQDGGSYEKLFF.

CDR3 nucleotides: TGTGCCAGCAGCGGCGGGACAGGTTCTAACTATGGCTACACCTTC. Protein product: CASSGGTGSNYGYTF. This chain links TRBV2 with TRBJ1-2, with 8 bases fitting TRBD1. Unmatched junction bases numbered 6, after V lost 6 bases and J lost 0 bases. Germline V gives CDR1 SNHLY, CDR2 FYNNEI. This CDR3 comprises 15 residues. The full variable domain, rest sourced from reference TRBV2 and TRBJ1-2, is EPEVTQTPSHQVTQMGQEVILRCVPISNHLYFYWYRQILGQKVEFLVSFYNNEISEKSEIFDDQFSVERPDGSNFTLKIRSTKLEDSAMYFCASSGGTGSNYGYTFGSGTRLTVV.

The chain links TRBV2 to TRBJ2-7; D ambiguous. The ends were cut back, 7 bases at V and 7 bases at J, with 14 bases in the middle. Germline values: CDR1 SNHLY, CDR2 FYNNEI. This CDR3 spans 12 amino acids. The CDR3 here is CASKRDLEEQYF. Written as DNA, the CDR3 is TGTGCCAGCAAGCGCGATTTGGAGGAGCAGTACTTC.

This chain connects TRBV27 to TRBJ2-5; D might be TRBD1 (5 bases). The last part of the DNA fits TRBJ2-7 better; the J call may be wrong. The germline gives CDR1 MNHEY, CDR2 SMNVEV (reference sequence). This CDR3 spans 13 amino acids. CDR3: CASSLAKGIEQYF. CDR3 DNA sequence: TGTGCCAGCAGTTTAGCTAAGGGGATCGAGCAGTACTTC.

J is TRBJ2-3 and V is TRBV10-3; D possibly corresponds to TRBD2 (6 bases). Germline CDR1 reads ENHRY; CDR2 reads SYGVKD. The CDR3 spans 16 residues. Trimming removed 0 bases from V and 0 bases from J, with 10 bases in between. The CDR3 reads CAISESPGTSTDTQYF. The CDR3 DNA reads TGTGCCATCAGTGAGTCCCCCGGGACTAGCACAGATACGCAGTATTTT.

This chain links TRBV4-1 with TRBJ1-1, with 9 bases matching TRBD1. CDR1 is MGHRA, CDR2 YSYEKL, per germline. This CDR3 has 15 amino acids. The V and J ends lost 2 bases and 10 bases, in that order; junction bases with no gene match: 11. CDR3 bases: TGCGCCAGCAGCCAACTGGACAGGGGTGGTTTGGGAGCTTTCTTT. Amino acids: CASSQLDRGGLGAFF.

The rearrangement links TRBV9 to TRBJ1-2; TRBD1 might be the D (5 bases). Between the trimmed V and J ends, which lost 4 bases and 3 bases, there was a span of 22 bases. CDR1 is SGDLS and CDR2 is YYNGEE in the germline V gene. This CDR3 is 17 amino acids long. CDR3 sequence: CASSLGLEPGAHYGYTF. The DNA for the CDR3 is TGTGCCAGCAGCCTGGGACTCGAACCGGGAGCCCACTATGGCTACACCTTC.

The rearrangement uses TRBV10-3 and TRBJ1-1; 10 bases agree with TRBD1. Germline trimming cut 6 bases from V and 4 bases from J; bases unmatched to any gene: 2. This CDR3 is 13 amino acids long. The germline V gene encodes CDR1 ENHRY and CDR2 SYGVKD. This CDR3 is CAIRGQGTTEAFF. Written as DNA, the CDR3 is TGTGCCATCAGGGGACAGGGGACCACTGAAGCTTTCTTT.